Shown below are 5 T cell receptor beta chains from a single sample sequenced in a study of blood T cell repertoires in COVID-19. Only in-frame clones appear in the TCRdb table, and some are missing; sequencing was by immunoSEQ multiplex PCR. The sample carries more than 140,000 clones, approximately 80% recorded once. Sequenced: peripheral blood. Receptors were obtained from a human donor in a cohort sampled during active COVID-19.

The DNA of the CDR3 is TGTGCCAGCAGCCATGGCAACTATGGCTACACCTTC. It codes for CASSHGNYGYTF. The chain joins TRBV6-2 or TRBV6-3 to TRBJ1-2; D ambiguous. Germline V gene data show CDR1 as MNHEY and CDR2 as SVGEGT. V was shortened by 6 bases and J by 2 bases, with 7 bases between the two germline ends. This CDR3 is built from 12 residues.

V usage is TRBV28 and J usage is TRBJ2-1; no reliable D call. The germline V gene encodes CDR1 MDHEN and CDR2 SYDVKM. V was clipped by 6 bases and J by 7 bases, with 7 bases between them. There are 11 residues in the CDR3. The DNA for the CDR3 is TGTGCCAGCAGGACACTTAATGAGCAGTTCTTC. It yields the protein CASRTLNEQFF.

J is TRBJ1-5 and V is TRBV5-5; TRBD1 aligns across 7 bases. The V segment lost 4 bases and the J segment 7 bases; nucleotides outside the gene matches: 8. Looked up from germline, CDR1 is SGHKS and CDR2 is YYEKEE (reference sequence). The length of the CDR3 is 14 residues. The CDR3 region has the DNA TGTGCCAGCAGCGCACAGGGGCGACAGCAGCCCCAGCATTTT. This translates into CASSAQGRQQPQHF. Looking up the rest from reference TRBV5-5 and TRBJ1-5 gives the full variable domain: DAGVTQSPTHLIKTRGQQVTLRCSPISGHKSVSWYQQVLGQGPQFIFQYYEKEERGRGNFPDRFSARQFPNYSSELNVNALLLGDSALYLCASSAQGRQQPQHFGDGTRLSIL.

The chain recombines TRBV6-5 with TRBJ1-5, with D possibly TRBD1 on 5 matching bases. Germline V gene lookup returns CDR1 MNHEY and CDR2 SVGAGI. V lost 7 bases and J lost 6, with 13 bases in between. CDR3 length equals 13 residues. The chain's CDR3 is CASMLGGSQPQHF. CDR3 nucleotides: TGTGCCAGCATGTTGGGGGGGAGTCAGCCCCAGCATTTT.

This chain uses TRBV12-3 or TRBV12-4 with TRBJ1-2; D is perhaps TRBD1 (6 bases). V was shortened by 6 bases and J by 4 bases, with 12 bases between the two germline ends. The length of the CDR3 is 13 residues. DNA of the CDR3: TGTGCCAGCAGAAAGGGGGGGTCCTATGGCTACACCTTC. It specifies CASRKGGSYGYTF.